A selection of T cell receptor beta chains follows, all from one sample in a study of long-term antiretroviral therapy in people with HIV. Profiled with immunoSEQ multiplex PCR; TCRdb holds only in-frame clones, not every one. Found here are 20,000 to 25,000 clones, around 87% of them singletons; the top ten hold 3% to 4%. This specimen consisted of unsorted PBMCs, obtained approximately 2.5 years after starting antiretroviral therapy. The receptors were gathered from a woman in her forties or fifties with HIV. Both conserved end residues are part of each CDR3. The order of the fields is D gene, clone size, V gene, J gene, CDR3 protein, CDR3 DNA. A D gene is named only where the DNA matches it firmly. Clone size is given for some rows only: seen once, a few or many times, or a class if the clone is expanded.

-	once	TRBV29-1	TRBJ2-7	CSVVGIGLRGRGLGEYEQYF	TGCAGCGTTGTGGGGATTGGACTAAGGGGCCGGGGTTTGGGAGAGTATGAGCAGTACTTC
-	-	TRBV10-2	TRBJ2-1	CASSGRYNEQFF	TGCGCCAGCAGTGGACGGTACAATGAGCAGTTCTTC
-	-	TRBV29-1	TRBJ2-7	CSVEKDGPYEQYF	TGCAGCGTTGAAAAGGACGGTCCCTACGAGCAGTACTTC
-	-	TRBV5-1	TRBJ1-4	CASSLNPVGLTNEKLFF	TGCGCCAGCAGCCTAAATCCGGTGGGACTGACTAATGAAAAACTGTTTTTT
TRBD1	-	TRBV6-7	TRBJ2-7	CASSYSRQGDSYEQYF	TGTGCCAGCAGTTACTCGAGGCAGGGGGACTCCTACGAGCAGTACTTC
-	-	TRBV19	TRBJ2-2	CASGQTNTGELFF	TGTGCCAGCGGACAGACTAACACCGGGGAGCTGTTTTTT
TRBD2	-	TRBV10-3	TRBJ2-3	CAILAGGATDTQYF	TGTGCCATACTAGCGGGAGGAGCCACAGATACGCAGTATTTT
TRBD2	-	TRBV6-6	TRBJ2-7	CASEAGPHLEQYF	TGTGCCAGCGAAGCGGGACCCCACCTGGAGCAGTACTTC
-	-	TRBV19	TRBJ2-3	CASSGSPPDTQYF	TGTGCCAGTAGTGGTAGCCCTCCAGATACGCAGTATTTT
-	once	TRBV7-2	TRBJ2-1	CASSLGVPNEQFF	TGTGCCAGCAGCTTAGGGGTCCCCAATGAGCAGTTCTTC
-	-	TRBV19	TRBJ1-5	CASTRYNQEGQPQHF	TGTGCCAGTACCAGATATAATCAGGAAGGGCAGCCCCAGCATTTT
TRBD2	once	TRBV6-5	TRBJ2-2	CASSYSIAGYTGELFF	TGTGCCAGCAGTTACTCGATAGCGGGATATACCGGGGAGCTGTTTTTT
-	-	TRBV7-2	TRBJ2-7	CASSLGGAFPYEQYF	TGTGCCAGCAGCTTAGGGGGGGCGTTCCCGTACGAGCAGTACTTC
TRBD2	-	TRBV27	TRBJ2-7	CASSVGLAGGYEQYF	TGTGCCAGCAGTGTCGGACTAGCGGGAGGGTACGAGCAGTACTTC
-	-	TRBV14	TRBJ2-1	CASSQGVVVEQFF	TGTGCCAGCAGCCAAGGTGTGGTCGTTGAGCAGTTCTTC
TRBD2	-	TRBV9	TRBJ2-1	CASSVGSGGANEQFF	TGTGCCAGCAGCGTAGGGTCGGGAGGGGCAAATGAGCAGTTCTTC
-	-	TRBV7-9	TRBJ2-3	CASSLAKQGTDTQYF	TGTGCCAGCAGCTTAGCGAAGCAGGGCACAGATACGCAGTATTTT
-	-	TRBV5-1	TRBJ2-1	CASRGTSEENEQFF	TGCGCCAGCAGAGGGACGTCTGAGGAGAATGAGCAGTTCTTC
TRBD1	-	TRBV7-9	TRBJ2-7	CASNQDRGLHREQYF	TGTGCCAGCAACCAGGACAGGGGACTTCATCGGGAGCAGTACTTC
-	-	TRBV6-5	TRBJ2-3	CASSISRGDTQYF	TGTGCCAGCAGTATATCTAGGGGAGATACGCAGTATTTT
-	once	TRBV6-5	TRBJ1-5	CASGPLGAQHF	TGTGCCAGCGGGCCCTTAGGGGCCCAGCATTTT
-	-	TRBV2	TRBJ1-1	CASSKGLLNTEAFF	TGTGCCAGCAGTAAGGGGCTCCTGAACACTGAAGCTTTCTTT
-	-	TRBV10-2	TRBJ2-7	CASSESVSASYEQYF	TGCGCCAGCAGTGAGTCGGTTAGCGCCTCCTACGAGCAGTACTTC
-	-	TRBV5-4	TRBJ2-2	CASSSRVGTNTGELFF	TGTGCCAGCAGCTCCCGGGTTGGAACGAACACCGGGGAGCTGTTTTTT
-	few	TRBV19	TRBJ1-5	CASSREGVPVQPQHF	TGTGCCAGTAGCCGGGAGGGAGTCCCGGTCCAGCCCCAGCATTTT
TRBD1	-	TRBV6-5	TRBJ2-7	CAGSHWTGGVYEQYF	TGTGCCGGCTCGCATTGGACAGGGGGCGTCTACGAGCAGTACTTC
TRBD2	-	TRBV6-5	TRBJ2-4	CASSLTSGNAIQYF	TGTGCCAGCAGCCTTACTAGCGGGAACGCCATTCAGTACTTC
TRBD2	-	TRBV9	TRBJ2-2	CASSPGLVPGELFF	TGTGCCAGCAGCCCAGGACTAGTACCCGGGGAGCTGTTTTTT
-	-	TRBV7-6	TRBJ2-7	CASSQGGYEQYF	TGTGCCAGCAGCCAGGGGGGATACGAGCAGTACTTC
TRBD1	-	TRBV4-1	TRBJ2-1	CASSHPGQGYNEQFF	TGCGCCAGCAGCCATCCCGGACAGGGTTACAATGAGCAGTTCTTC
TRBD2	-	TRBV9	TRBJ2-1	CASSVGGLAAGGEQFF	TGTGCCAGCAGCGTAGGGGGACTAGCAGCCGGGGGTGAGCAGTTCTTC
TRBD2	-	TRBV18	TRBJ2-3	CASSPPGLAATEGDTQYF	TGTGCCAGCTCACCACCGGGACTAGCGGCGACCGAAGGCGATACGCAGTATTTT
TRBD1	few	TRBV10-3	TRBJ2-7	CAISEREGAHEQYF	TGTGCCATCAGTGAGAGAGAGGGGGCCCACGAGCAGTACTTC
-	-	TRBV28	TRBJ1-1	CASSFGGFEAFF	TGTGCCAGCAGTTTTGGGGGATTTGAAGCTTTCTTT
-	-	TRBV20-1	TRBJ2-2	CSARGTGELFF	TGCAGTGCTCGAGGGACCGGGGAGCTGTTTTTT
TRBD1	-	TRBV5-1	TRBJ1-2	CASRIGQGPYGYTF	TGCGCCAGCAGAATAGGACAGGGGCCCTATGGCTACACCTTC
-	-	TRBV10-3	TRBJ2-5	CAISQGRETQYF	TGTGCCATCAGCCAGGGGAGAGAGACCCAGTACTTC
-	once	TRBV6-5	TRBJ2-7	CASSSPDDSYEQYF	TGTGCCAGCAGTTCCCCGGACGACTCCTACGAGCAGTACTTC
TRBD1	-	TRBV7-9	TRBJ2-7	CASSPPGQHYEQYF	TGTGCCAGCAGCCCCCCGGGACAGCACTACGAGCAGTACTTC
TRBD1	-	TRBV7-6	TRBJ2-1	CASSSSGTGTYNEQFF	TGTGCCAGCAGCTCGTCCGGGACAGGGACCTACAATGAGCAGTTCTTC
TRBD2	-	TRBV7-8	TRBJ2-7	CASSAGTSGSYEQYF	TGTGCCAGCAGCGCTGGGACTAGCGGGAGCTACGAGCAGTACTTC